This is a list of T cell receptor beta chains from one sample in a study of T cells in Graves' hyperthyroidism and ophthalmopathy. TCRdb itself ran the multiplex PCR reads through MiXCR, one entry per CDR3 protein. The sample records a few hundred thousand distinct CDR3 sequences, about 15% being singletons. The sample taken for sequencing was blood. The receptors originated from a woman in her thirties with Graves' hyperthyroidism that later progressed to Graves' ophthalmopathy. The CDR3 runs from the conserved cysteine through the conserved F or W. The D gene is left open where the match is weak. Size tells how often a clone was seen (once, few, many) or the class of an expanded clone, and some rows leave it out.

CDR3 length: 13
V gene: TRBV27
clone size: many
D gene: -
J gene: TRBJ2-1
CDR3 protein: CASSLGPVGEQFF
CDR3 DNA: TGTGCCAGCAGTTTGGGCCCGGTGGGTGAGCAGTTCTTC

CDR3 length: 15
V gene: TRBV4-3
clone size: many
D gene: -
J gene: TRBJ1-5
CDR3 protein: CASSQDPTPDQPQHF
CDR3 DNA: TGCGCCAGCAGCCAAGATCCGACACCAGACCAGCCCCAGCATTTT

CDR3 length: 15
V gene: TRBV7-9
clone size: -
D gene: -
J gene: TRBJ1-2
CDR3 protein: CASSLANGANYGYTF
CDR3 DNA: TGTGCCAGCAGCTTAGCCAACGGGGCGAACTATGGCTACACCTTC

CDR3 length: 16
V gene: TRBV7-6
clone size: many
D gene: TRBD2
J gene: TRBJ2-1
CDR3 protein: CASSLRSGGSYNEQFF
CDR3 DNA: TGTGCCAGCAGCTTACGTTCGGGAGGGTCCTACAATGAGCAGTTCTTC

CDR3 length: 15
V gene: TRBV20-1
clone size: -
D gene: TRBD2
J gene: TRBJ2-7
CDR3 protein: CSARDEREGAYEQYF
CDR3 DNA: TGCAGTGCTAGAGATGAGCGGGAGGGAGCATACGAGCAGTACTTC

CDR3 length: 17
V gene: TRBV9
clone size: many
D gene: TRBD2
J gene: TRBJ2-3
CDR3 protein: CASSGRESGGNTDTQYF
CDR3 DNA: TGTGCCAGCAGCGGACGAGAATCGGGGGGGAACACAGATACGCAGTATTTT

CDR3 length: 14
V gene: TRBV19
clone size: -
D gene: -
J gene: TRBJ2-7
CDR3 protein: CASSMNGRPYEQYF
CDR3 DNA: TGTGCCAGTAGTATGAATGGCCGCCCCTACGAGCAGTACTTC

CDR3 length: 14
V gene: TRBV29-1
clone size: -
D gene: -
J gene: TRBJ2-4
CDR3 protein: CSTYSSGSKNIQYF
CDR3 DNA: TGCAGCACGTATAGTAGTGGGTCCAAAAACATTCAGTACTTC

CDR3 length: 13
V gene: TRBV6-2/TRBV6-3
clone size: -
D gene: -
J gene: TRBJ1-5
CDR3 protein: CASSLVINQPQHF
CDR3 DNA: TGTGCCAGCAGTTTGGTGATTAATCAGCCCCAGCATTTT

CDR3 length: 15
V gene: TRBV5-6
clone size: -
D gene: -
J gene: TRBJ2-2
CDR3 protein: CASSPGWTATGELFF
CDR3 DNA: TGTGCCAGCAGCCCCGGCTGGACAGCCACCGGGGAGCTGTTTTTT

CDR3 length: 12
V gene: TRBV7-3
clone size: many
D gene: -
J gene: TRBJ2-3
CDR3 protein: CASSTHTDTQYF
CDR3 DNA: TGTGCCAGCAGCACACACACAGATACGCAGTATTTT

CDR3 length: 16
V gene: TRBV20-1
clone size: many
D gene: -
J gene: TRBJ2-7
CDR3 protein: CSARPRARGVLNEQYF
CDR3 DNA: TGCAGTGCTAGACCCCGCGCCAGGGGAGTCTTGAACGAGCAGTACTTC

CDR3 length: 16
V gene: TRBV24-1
clone size: -
D gene: TRBD2
J gene: TRBJ2-1
CDR3 protein: CATSDWLAGTKDEQFF
CDR3 DNA: TGTGCCACCAGTGATTGGCTAGCGGGGACGAAGGATGAGCAGTTCTTC

CDR3 length: 15
V gene: TRBV7-9
clone size: many
D gene: -
J gene: TRBJ2-7
CDR3 protein: CASSLSSAGAPEQYF
CDR3 DNA: TGTGCCAGCAGCTTATCCTCGGCAGGGGCTCCCGAGCAGTACTTC

CDR3 length: 17
V gene: TRBV5-4
clone size: -
D gene: -
J gene: TRBJ1-3
CDR3 protein: CASSLGVAGTFGNTIYF
CDR3 DNA: TGTGCCAGCAGCTTGGGGGTCGCAGGGACATTCGGAAACACCATATATTTT

CDR3 length: 16
V gene: TRBV4-2
clone size: -
D gene: TRBD1
J gene: TRBJ2-4
CDR3 protein: CASSQEGTGGRNIQYF
CDR3 DNA: TGTGCCAGCAGCCAAGAGGGAACAGGGGGTCGAAACATTCAGTACTTC

CDR3 length: 18
V gene: TRBV6-6
clone size: -
D gene: TRBD2
J gene: TRBJ2-5
CDR3 protein: CASSYSVKLAGDEETQYF
CDR3 DNA: TGTGCCAGCAGTTACTCGGTAAAGCTAGCGGGAGACGAGGAGACCCAGTACTTC

CDR3 length: 10
V gene: TRBV20-1
clone size: -
D gene: -
J gene: TRBJ1-2
CDR3 protein: CSVPGYGYTF
CDR3 DNA: TGCAGTGTCCCGGGCTATGGCTACACCTTC

CDR3 length: 13
V gene: TRBV6-1
clone size: many
D gene: -
J gene: TRBJ2-6
CDR3 protein: CASNRAGANVLTF
CDR3 DNA: TGTGCCAGCAATAGGGCTGGGGCCAACGTCCTGACTTTC

CDR3 length: 14
V gene: TRBV7-2
clone size: many
D gene: -
J gene: TRBJ1-4
CDR3 protein: CASSSEGGNEKLFF
CDR3 DNA: TGTGCCAGCAGCTCCGAAGGAGGGAATGAAAAACTGTTTTTT

CDR3 length: 17
V gene: TRBV28
clone size: many
D gene: TRBD1
J gene: TRBJ1-1
CDR3 protein: CASSFRDSDYRGGEAFF
CDR3 DNA: TGTGCCAGCAGTTTTAGGGACAGTGATTATCGGGGAGGTGAAGCTTTCTTT

CDR3 length: 14
V gene: TRBV7-9
clone size: once
D gene: TRBD1
J gene: TRBJ1-5
CDR3 protein: CASTTDRGNQPQHF
CDR3 DNA: TGTGCCAGCACCACCGACAGGGGGAATCAGCCCCAGCATTTT

CDR3 length: 15
V gene: TRBV2
clone size: -
D gene: -
J gene: TRBJ2-1
CDR3 protein: CACYRASAAGDTQFF
CDR3 DNA: TGTGCCTGCTACCGGGCTAGCGCCGCAGGAGATACGCAGTTCTTC

CDR3 length: 11
V gene: TRBV6-1
clone size: -
D gene: -
J gene: TRBJ1-1
CDR3 protein: CAIRRGAEAFF
CDR3 DNA: TGTGCCATCCGACGAGGGGCTGAAGCTTTCTTT

CDR3 length: 14
V gene: TRBV19
clone size: once
D gene: TRBD1
J gene: TRBJ1-1
CDR3 protein: CARSMAGGNTEAFF
CDR3 DNA: TGTGCCCGTAGTATGGCAGGGGGGAACACTGAAGCTTTCTTT

CDR3 length: 14
V gene: TRBV6-9
clone size: -
D gene: -
J gene: TRBJ2-3
CDR3 protein: CAIPRATSTDTQYF
CDR3 DNA: TGTGCCATCCCTAGAGCAACCAGCACAGATACGCAGTATTTT

CDR3 length: 17
V gene: TRBV5-1
clone size: -
D gene: TRBD1
J gene: TRBJ2-2
CDR3 protein: CASSPFGQGGDTGELFF
CDR3 DNA: TGCGCCAGCAGCCCGTTCGGACAGGGGGGGGACACCGGGGAGCTGTTTTTT

CDR3 length: 18
V gene: TRBV20-1
clone size: few
D gene: TRBD2
J gene: TRBJ2-3
CDR3 protein: CSARGGTSGGGSTDTQYF
CDR3 DNA: TGCAGTGCTAGGGGCGGGACTAGCGGGGGGGGGAGCACAGATACGCAGTATTTT

CDR3 length: 17
V gene: TRBV6-5
clone size: many
D gene: TRBD1
J gene: TRBJ2-7
CDR3 protein: CASSYSSRGQGMFEQYF
CDR3 DNA: TGTGCCAGCAGTTACTCGAGTAGGGGACAGGGGATGTTCGAGCAGTACTTC

CDR3 length: 15
V gene: TRBV5-6
clone size: -
D gene: TRBD1
J gene: TRBJ2-2
CDR3 protein: CASSLDRESTGELFF
CDR3 DNA: TGTGCCAGCAGCCTAGACAGGGAGAGCACCGGGGAGCTGTTTTTT

CDR3 length: 17
V gene: TRBV27
clone size: -
D gene: TRBD2
J gene: TRBJ2-1
CDR3 protein: CASSSMTSGSSGNEQFF
CDR3 DNA: TGTGCCAGCAGCTCTATGACTAGCGGGAGTTCGGGGAATGAGCAGTTCTTC

CDR3 length: 14
V gene: TRBV7-9
clone size: -
D gene: -
J gene: TRBJ1-5
CDR3 protein: CASSFDGGYQPQHF
CDR3 DNA: TGTGCCAGCAGCTTTGATGGAGGATATCAGCCCCAGCATTTT

CDR3 length: 17
V gene: TRBV6-2/TRBV6-3
clone size: many
D gene: -
J gene: TRBJ2-7
CDR3 protein: CASSYPPGRWDTYEQYF
CDR3 DNA: TGTGCCAGCAGTTACCCCCCCGGAAGGTGGGACACCTACGAGCAGTACTTC

CDR3 length: 13
V gene: TRBV12-5
clone size: many
D gene: TRBD2
J gene: TRBJ2-1
CDR3 protein: CASSGGRGNEQFF
CDR3 DNA: TGTGCTAGTTCGGGGGGGAGAGGCAATGAGCAGTTCTTC

CDR3 length: 15
V gene: TRBV19
clone size: few
D gene: -
J gene: TRBJ1-2
CDR3 protein: CASSIINSLNYGYTF
CDR3 DNA: TGTGCCAGTAGTATAATCAACAGTCTAAACTATGGCTACACCTTC

CDR3 length: 14
V gene: TRBV27
clone size: many
D gene: -
J gene: TRBJ2-1
CDR3 protein: CASSVEGVYNEQFF
CDR3 DNA: TGTGCCAGCAGTGTTGAGGGGGTCTACAATGAGCAGTTCTTC

CDR3 length: 13
V gene: TRBV27
clone size: -
D gene: -
J gene: TRBJ2-7
CDR3 protein: CASSSINSYEQYF
CDR3 DNA: TGTGCCAGCAGTTCGATCAACTCCTACGAGCAGTACTTC

CDR3 length: 15
V gene: TRBV3-1
clone size: -
D gene: -
J gene: TRBJ1-3
CDR3 protein: CASSHGGHSGNTIYF
CDR3 DNA: TGTGCCAGCAGCCACGGAGGCCACTCTGGAAACACCATATATTTT

CDR3 length: 12
V gene: TRBV25-1
clone size: -
D gene: -
J gene: TRBJ2-7
CDR3 protein: CASSDWPGEQYF
CDR3 DNA: TGTGCCAGCAGTGACTGGCCCGGCGAGCAGTACTTC

CDR3 length: 13
V gene: TRBV24-1
clone size: many
D gene: -
J gene: TRBJ2-1
CDR3 protein: CATRPPTDNEQFF
CDR3 DNA: TGTGCCACCCGTCCTCCGACGGACAATGAGCAGTTCTTC

CDR3 length: 17
V gene: TRBV4-3
clone size: -
D gene: -
J gene: TRBJ1-2
CDR3 protein: CASSQGEGRGANYGYTF
CDR3 DNA: TGCGCCAGCAGCCAAGGGGAGGGTAGGGGCGCCAACTATGGCTACACCTTC

CDR3 length: 14
V gene: TRBV2
clone size: -
D gene: TRBD2
J gene: TRBJ2-3
CDR3 protein: CASSVGTSGDTQYF
CDR3 DNA: TGTGCCAGCAGTGTTGGGACTAGCGGAGATACGCAGTATTTT

CDR3 length: 15
V gene: TRBV12-3/TRBV12-4
clone size: -
D gene: -
J gene: TRBJ2-2
CDR3 protein: CASSSGHLNTGELFF
CDR3 DNA: TGTGCCAGCAGTTCTGGACACCTGAACACCGGGGAGCTGTTTTTT

CDR3 length: 15
V gene: TRBV19
clone size: -
D gene: TRBD2
J gene: TRBJ2-1
CDR3 protein: CASKLPGGGHNEQFF
CDR3 DNA: TGTGCCAGTAAGTTGCCCGGGGGGGGGCACAATGAGCAGTTCTTC

CDR3 length: 16
V gene: TRBV5-8
clone size: few
D gene: -
J gene: TRBJ2-1
CDR3 protein: CASSEGNRGSYNEQFF
CDR3 DNA: TGTGCCAGCAGCGAAGGGAACAGAGGATCCTACAATGAGCAGTTCTTC

CDR3 length: 17
V gene: TRBV27
clone size: many
D gene: TRBD2
J gene: TRBJ2-3
CDR3 protein: CASSLLSSGRSRDTQYF
CDR3 DNA: TGTGCCAGCAGTTTGCTGTCTAGCGGGAGGAGTAGAGATACGCAGTATTTT